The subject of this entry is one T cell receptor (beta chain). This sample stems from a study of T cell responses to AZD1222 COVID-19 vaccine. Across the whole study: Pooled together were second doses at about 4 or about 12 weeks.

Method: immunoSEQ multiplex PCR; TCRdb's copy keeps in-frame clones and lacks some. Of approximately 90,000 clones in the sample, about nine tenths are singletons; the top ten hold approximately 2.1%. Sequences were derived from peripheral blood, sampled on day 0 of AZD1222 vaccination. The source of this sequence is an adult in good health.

CDR3 region: CASRRGGTGYEQYF. The CDR3 DNA is TGTGCCAGCCGAAGGGGGGGCACAGGCTACGAGCAGTACTTC. The V call is TRBV11-2, the J call TRBJ2-7, with D tentatively TRBD2 (7 bases). In germline, CDR1 is SGHAT, CDR2 FQNNGV. V lost 8 bases and J 3 bases, leaving 17 bases between the germline ends. This CDR3 has 14 amino acids.